This TCR beta chain appears in the sequencing data of a study of blood T cell repertoires in COVID-19. Repertoires were generated with immunoSEQ multiplex PCR, while TCRdb's copy carries only in-frame clones and drops some. The sample consists of around 24,000 clones, approximately 77% of them appearing once. This clone was recorded a few times. CDR1 and CDR2 (germline): KGHDR, SFDVKD. CDR3 length: 14 residues. V trimming: 11 bases; J trimming: 3 bases; junction bases outside the gene matches: 8. This TCR came from a man at least 80 years old with active or convalescent COVID-19. The sample comprised peripheral blood. The genes are TRBV24-1 and TRBJ2-2, with TRBD1 matching 7 bases. The CDR3 protein is CAIGPTGDTGELFF. Written as DNA, the CDR3 is TGTGCCATTGGTCCCACAGGGGACACCGGGGAGCTGTTTTTT.